This T cell receptor (beta chain) was identified during a study of cytomegalovirus exposure and HLA in healthy donors. At the level of the study: T cells numbering around 200 million yielded more than 100 million unique TCR beta sequences in an earlier analysis. Study observations and caveats: In an earlier analysis, about 87% or about 30%: the productive usage of most TCR beta V segments.

The PCR had 60 Vbeta and 13 Jbeta primers. The repertoire was sequenced with immunoSEQ multiplex PCR; TCRdb's copy has only in-frame clones and lacks some. The sample holds about 94,000 clones, roughly 86% seen once. Trimming at V came to 8 bases and at J to 2 bases, leaving 11 bases not matched to a gene. CDR1 and CDR2 (germline): MNHEY, SMNVEV (reference sequence). The CDR3 has 15 residues. In regard to this clone: Its antigen remains unknown.

Sequences were obtained from PBMCs. V usage is TRBV27 and J usage is TRBJ2-7; TRBD1 matches at 8 bases. The TCR originated in a human donor in good health. This CDR3 is CASQKQGVSTYEQYF. In DNA, the CDR3 is TGTGCCAGCCAGAAACAGGGGGTTTCCACCTACGAGCAGTACTTC.